This T cell receptor (beta chain) was identified in a study of blood T cell repertoires in COVID-19. Germline V gene sequence: CDR1 LGHDT, CDR2 YNNKEL (reference sequence). V lost 0 bases and J lost 2, with 10 bases in between. CDR3 length: 15 amino acids. A few counts support this clone. Original processing methods: Amplification of reference gene primers provided the estimated nucleated cell counts. The table came from immunoSEQ multiplex PCR; TCRdb's copy has only in-frame clones and leaves some out. V, J and clone size reflect that table, while D and trimming were determined from the DNA. The data contain hundreds of thousands of clones, roughly 85% of them seen just once; the ten biggest clones take up approximately 9%.

The source of this sequence is a woman aged 50 to 60 with acute COVID-19. Sequenced: PBMCs or T cells enriched from blood (not recorded which). V gene TRBV3-1 (or the pseudogene TRBV3-2) combines with J gene TRBJ2-5, with a tentative D call TRBD1 (6 bases). This CDR3 is CASSQDGTPQETQYF. CDR3 DNA sequence: TGTGCCAGCAGCCAAGACGGGACACCGCAAGAGACCCAGTACTTC.